The sequence of this T cell receptor beta chain was determined in a study of tumor-infiltrating lymphocytes in primary liver carcinoma. Starting from roughly 0.5 ug of total RNA, TCR beta cDNA was produced with a primer in the constant region. Library construction for TCR beta comprised three nested multiplex PCR rounds performed with slightly modified ARM-PCR. TRBV1-TRBV30 forward primers paired with a C-beta reverse primer drove the first two PCR rounds, around 9 cycles each. TCRdb reprocessed the multiplex PCR reads via MiXCR and lists one record per CDR3 protein. Of 95,000 to 100,000 distinct CDR3 sequences in the sample, around two thirds were seen once. About this clonotype: A read error may account for a junction end that differs from germline.

It was from about 19-30 mg of unsorted bulk tissue that RNA and DNA were co-extracted. The CDR3 runs to 16 residues. This clonotype was obtained from a woman aged 55-75 years with primary liver carcinoma and hepatitis B virus infection. The sample was liver tumor tissue from sampling region 2. Subset indicated: tumor region T2, inferior pole. This chain connects TRBV12-3 or TRBV12-4 to TRBJ2-3, with 14 nucleotides matching TRBD2. The CDR3 region has the DNA TGTGTCAGCAGCGCCGGGACTAGCGGGAGAGAGGATACGCAGTATTTT. Encoded protein: CVSSAGTSGREDTQYF.